Included here is one T cell receptor (beta chain) sequence, with context. The study co-extracted DNA and RNA from about 19-30 mg of unsorted bulk tissue. TCR beta cDNA came from about 0.45 ug total RNA, primed with a constant-region primer. Three nested multiplex PCR rounds, a slightly modified ARM-PCR method, built the TCR beta libraries. Running 10 cycles apiece, the first two PCR rounds relied on TRBV1-TRBV30 forward primers together with a C-beta reverse primer. Each CDR3 protein gets one entry after TCRdb re-called the multiplex PCR reads with MiXCR. The sample has roughly 80,000 distinct CDR3 sequences; 70% to 80% are singletons. These data belong to a study of tumor-infiltrating lymphocytes in primary liver carcinoma. V was cut by 5 bases and J by 8 bases, with 17 bases left in between. The germline CDR1 and CDR2 sequences are SGHAT and FQNNGV. This CDR3 is 14 amino acids long.

This clonotype originated in a woman between 55 and 75 years old with primary liver carcinoma and hepatitis B virus infection. Sequenced: liver tumor tissue from sampling region 4. Subset in this sample: tumor region T4, right-lateral pole. V gene TRBV11-2 combines with J gene TRBJ2-3; perhaps TRBD1 as D (5 bases). This chain's CDR3 is CASSMGHPTGTQYF. In nucleotides, the CDR3 is TGTGCCAGCAGCATGGGGCATCCCACCGGTACGCAGTATTTT.